These 5 T cell receptor beta chains share one sample of origin, sequenced in a study of blood T cells in healthy people across ages. Through a sample-barcoded 5' primer and a J-beta primer mix, a second PCR was run for roughly 6 to 11 cycles. In TCRdb, the 5' RACE reads were re-called with MiXCR into one record per CDR3 protein. The repertoire holds hundreds of thousands of distinct CDR3 sequences, 20% to 30% seen once, with 9.4% in the top ten. Another study also made use of these data, one on T cells of mothers and their children.

The sequencing input was blood. The receptor set was obtained from a boy between 10 and 17 years old in good health.

The chain joins TRBV7-9 to TRBJ2-7; D is perhaps TRBD1 (6 bases). Between the trimmed V and J ends, which lost 5 bases and 3 bases, there was a span of 14 bases. CDR1 and CDR2 from the germline V gene are SEHNR and FQNEAQ (reference sequence). The CDR3 is made up of 14 amino acids. CDR3 in amino acids: CASSPAGAGYEQYF. The CDR3 DNA reads as TGTGCCAGCAGCCCCGCAGGGGCCGGCTACGAGCAGTACTTC.

This clonotype has a single count. This chain joins TRBV20-1 and TRBJ1-4, with TRBD1 matching over 7 bases. CDR1 is DFQATT and CDR2 is SNEGSKA in the germline V gene (reference sequence). The V segment lost 2 bases and the J segment 8 bases; nucleotides outside the gene matches: 2. CDR3 length: 12 residues. CDR3: CSARPQGEKLFF. The CDR3 coding sequence is TGCAGTGCTAGACCACAGGGGGAAAAACTGTTTTTT.

Regarding this clonotype: The junction differs from germline at one of its ends, possibly a read error. The rearrangement links TRBV6-1 to TRBJ2-5; D assignment may be TRBD1 or TRBD2 (5 bases each). CDR1 and CDR2 (germline): MNHNS, SASEGT. This CDR3 comprises 15 residues. The CDR3 DNA reads as TGTGCCAGCAGTGAAGCGCTCCTTGTAGGGGAGACCCAGGACTTC. Translating it yields CASSEALLVGETQDF.

This chain uses TRBV5-1 with TRBJ2-1; D ambiguous. The DNA end is a closer match to TRBJ2-7, so the J assignment may be wrong. Germline loops: CDR1 SGHRS, CDR2 YFSETQ. This CDR3 has 13 amino acids. The CDR3 sequence is CASSPSEALEQYF. Here the CDR3 DNA reads TGCGCCAGCAGCCCGAGCGAGGCCCTGGAGCAGTACTTC.

The chain couples TRBV7-2 to TRBJ1-5, with D maybe TRBD1 (5 bases). Germline CDR1 and CDR2: SGHTA and FQGNSA. This CDR3 comprises 15 residues. With 2 bases removed from V and 7 bases from J, the gap between germline ends came to 15 bases. The CDR3 protein is CASSLTILGVQPQHF. DNA for the CDR3: TGTGCCAGCAGCTTAACAATCCTGGGGGTCCAGCCCCAGCATTTT. The full variable domain, its missing parts supplied by reference TRBV7-2 and TRBJ1-5, is GAGVSQSPSNKVTEKGKDVELRCDPISGHTALYWYRQSLGQGLEFLIYFQGNSAPDKSGLPSDRFSAERTGGSVSTLTIQRTQQEDSAVYLCASSLTILGVQPQHFGDGTRLSIL.